A single sample is the source of the 27 T cell receptor beta chains below, sequenced in a study of tumor and adjacent non-tumor tissue in lung cancer. The library came from three nested PCR rounds adapted from ARM-PCR protocols. Each CDR3 protein is one row after TCRdb ran MiXCR on the multiplex PCR reads. The sample yields under 150,000 distinct CDR3 sequences, approximately 70% seen once. This sample's RNA came from whole unsorted tissue. The sequenced material came from lung tumor tissue. These receptors all stem from a man aged 60-69 years with small cell lung cancer.

As for this clonotype: The junction departs from germline at one end; a sequencing error may be responsible. The CDR3, as DNA: TGTTCCAGCAGTATAGGGGGATTCGATTCACCCCTCCACTTT. Protein: CSSSIGGFDSPLHF. The V gene is TRBV7-8, the J gene TRBJ1-6, with D possibly being TRBD1 (6 bases). CDR3 length equals 14 residues. The germline CDR1 and CDR2 sequences are SGHVS and FQNEAQ.

To note about this clonotype: The junction shows a germline mismatch at one end, possibly a read error. The rearrangement uses TRBV10-3 and TRBJ1-1, with 7 bases fitting TRBD1. Germline V gene lookup returns CDR1 ENHRY and CDR2 SYGVKD. The CDR3 extends over 12 amino acids. The chain's CDR3 is CAISVTGTEALF. The CDR3 bases are TGTGCCATCAGTGTGACAGGGACTGAAGCTTTATTT.

Points on this clonotype: An end of the junction does not agree with germline; a read error may underlie this. This chain uses TRBV5-8 with TRBJ2-7; 8 bases map to TRBD1. The CDR3 is 14 amino acids. The germline V gene encodes CDR1 SGHTS and CDR2 YDEGEE. The CDR3 region is CVSSFDRGAYEQYF. The CDR3, as DNA: TGTGTCAGCAGCTTCGACAGGGGAGCTTACGAGCAGTACTTC.

The table lists this clonotype with many counts. V usage is TRBV6-1 and J usage is TRBJ2-3; 10 positions match TRBD1. J gave up 5 bases and V 4 bases, and 3 bases lay outside the gene matches. This CDR3 comprises 14 residues. Germline CDR1 and CDR2: MNHNS and SASEGT. CDR3 in DNA: TGTGCCAGCAGTGGGGACAGGGGCGGAGATACGCAGTATTTT. Translation: CASSGDRGGDTQYF.

As for this clonotype: An end of the junction differs from the germline gene, which may be a read error. The chain is built from TRBV5-4 and TRBJ1-2, with unresolved D. The CDR3 sequence is 15 residues long. Germline V CDR1 and CDR2: SGHNT, YYREEE (reference sequence). The chain's CDR3 is CASSLESIANYGYTF. Written as DNA, the CDR3 is TGTGCCAGCAGCTTGGAGTCAATAGCTAACTATGGCTACACATTC.

To note about this clonotype: This may arise from a read error, as a much more abundant clone is one base away. The chain has TRBV11-3 and TRBJ2-7; D perhaps matches TRBD1 (5 bases). The CDR3 covers 13 residues. V lost 7 bases to trimming and J lost 5 bases, with 15 bases between them. Germline V gene sequence: CDR1 SGHNT, CDR2 YENEEA. The CDR3 coding sequence is TGTGCCAGCAACCGCCAGGGTAACCACGAGCAGTACTTC. This codes for CASNRQGNHEQYF. The full variable domain, completed using reference TRBV11-3 and TRBJ2-7, is EAGVVQSPRYKIIEKKQPVAFWCNPISGHNTLYWYLQNLGQGPELLIRYENEEAVDDSQLPKDRFSAERLKGVDSTLKIQPAELGDSAVYLCASNRQGNHEQYFGPGTRLTVT.

V gene TRBV6-1 combines with J gene TRBJ2-5; 7 bases match TRBD1. This CDR3 is 17 amino acids long. The germline V gene encodes CDR1 MNHNS and CDR2 SASEGT. J lost 2 bases, V lost 4 bases, and 13 bases had no gene match. The CDR3 coding sequence is TGTGCCAGCAGTGTCCTATGGACAGGTCTGAGGCAAGAGACCCAGTACTTC. This sequence encodes CASSVLWTGLRQETQYF.

As to this clonotype: One end of the junction is discordant with germline, which a read error may explain. The rearrangement links TRBV28 to TRBJ2-1; weak D call: TRBD2 (5 bases). The CDR3 spans 16 residues. From germline, CDR1 is MDHEN and CDR2 SYDVKM. CDR3 loop: CASSPLPASSYDEQFF. The CDR3 DNA is TGTGCCAGCAGTCCCCTCCCGGCTAGCTCCTACGATGAGCAGTTCTTC.

A single count supports this clonotype. A much more abundant neighbour one base away suggests this may be a read error. The gene calls are TRBV6-5 and TRBJ2-7; D may correspond to TRBD1 or TRBD2 (6 bases each). Germline assignment: CDR1 MNHEY and CDR2 SVGAGI. This CDR3 has 14 amino acids. CDR3 sequence: CASFRKGGTYEHYV. CDR3 DNA: TGTGCCAGCTTCCGTAAGGGGGGAACCTACGAGCATTACGTC.

Of note for this clonotype: A much larger clone differs from this one at a single base, so this may be a read error. This sequence joins TRBV5-4 and TRBJ2-3; 10 bases map to TRBD2. This CDR3 is built from 17 residues. Germline CDR1 is SGHNT and CDR2 is YYREEE (reference sequence). CDR3 sequence reads: CAISPNAGTSGTDTQYF. In DNA form, the CDR3 reads TGTGCCATCAGCCCGAATGCTGGGACTAGCGGCACAGATACGCAGTATTTT.

Concerning this clonotype: Given the absence of the conserved phenylalanine or tryptophan at the CDR3 end, a read error is likely. V usage is TRBV29-1 and J usage is TRBJ1-2; TRBD1 might be the D (6 bases). This CDR3 comprises 16 residues. V was cut by 2 bases and J by 4 bases, with 20 bases left in between. CDR1 and CDR2 (germline): SQVTM, ANQGSEA. The DNA for the CDR3 is TGCAGCGTTGAACCCCTACAGGGCCTCGGCGCCTATGGCTACACCTTG. It yields the protein CSVEPLQGLGAYGYTL.

A word on this clonotype: An end of the junction does not agree with germline; a read error may underlie this. The chain links TRBV4-1 to TRBJ2-2; D possibly matches TRBD1 or TRBD2 (6 bases each). The CDR3 totals 17 residues. Germline CDR1 and CDR2: MGHRA and YSYEKL. CDR3 nucleotide sequence: TGCGCCAGCAGCCAAGATAGAGGGGGGCCGGGCACCGGGGACCTGTTTTTT. Its translation is CASSQDRGGPGTGDLFF.

The chain combines TRBV29-1 with TRBJ2-1; D is ambiguous. The ends were cut back, 6 bases at V and 3 bases at J, with 15 bases in the middle. The germline V gene has CDR1 SQVTM and CDR2 ANQGSEA. The CDR3 is 14 amino acids. The CDR3 sequence: CSVQVSIFYNEQFF. CDR3 bases: TGCAGCGTGCAAGTCTCGATCTTCTACAATGAGCAGTTCTTC.

Of note for this clonotype: A clone one base away is much larger, so this may be a read error. The CDR3 loop reads CASSYRDRSTNTQYF. The CDR3 DNA reads as TGTGCCAGCAGTTACCGGGACCGTAGCACAAATACGCAGTATTTT. The chain links TRBV6-5 to TRBJ2-3; D is perhaps TRBD1 or TRBD2 (5 bases each). Per the germline V gene, CDR1 is MNHEY and CDR2 is SVGAGI. There are 15 residues in the CDR3.

To note about this clonotype: The CDR3 ends on some other residue instead of the conserved phenylalanine or tryptophan, so this is likely a read error. J is TRBJ1-5 and V is TRBV12-3 or TRBV12-4; D gene unclear. The CDR3 consists of 15 residues. The V end was cut by 4 bases, the J end by 4 bases, with 14 bases between. The chain's CDR3 is CASSSNGVFNQPQHI. In DNA, the CDR3 is TGTGCCAGCAGTTCCAACGGGGTTTTTAATCAGCCCCAGCATATT.

About this clonotype: The junction departs from the called germline gene at one end, perhaps through a read error. The V call is TRBV20-1, the J call TRBJ2-2; TRBD1 matches 7 bases. The germline V gene encodes CDR1 DFQATT and CDR2 SNEGSKA (reference sequence). The CDR3 is 14 amino acids. The CDR3 region has the DNA TGCAGTGCTCGACAGGGTGCGAACACCGGGGTGCTGTTTTTT. Translation gives CSARQGANTGVLFF.

In the case of this clonotype: A read error is likely, as this CDR3 ends without the conserved phenylalanine or tryptophan. This sequence joins TRBV28 and TRBJ1-1; tentatively, D is TRBD1 (5 bases). Per germline, CDR1 MDHEN and CDR2 SYDVKM. The CDR3 covers 14 residues. Trimming cost V 2 bases and J 5 bases, with 12 bases left between them. The CDR3 loop is CASSLEGRGTEAFV. CDR3 nucleotides: TGTGCCAGCAGTTTAGAGGGGAGAGGGACTGAAGCTTTCGTT.

In its sample, this clonotype was seen many times. The J gene is TRBJ2-7, the V gene TRBV29-1; TRBD1 agrees at 7 bases. Germline CDR1 SQVTM, CDR2 ANQGSEA. The CDR3 contains 11 residues. V lost 5 bases, J lost 4 bases, and 2 bases stayed unmatched. CDR3 bases: TGCAGCGTTAACAGGGGATACGAGCAGTACTTC. Protein sequence: CSVNRGYEQYF.

The chain joins TRBV6-5 to TRBJ1-4, with 8 bases that match TRBD1. The germline V gene encodes CDR1 MNHEY and CDR2 SVGAGI. The CDR3 runs to 14 residues. V shed 4 bases, J shed 7 bases, and the junction held 5 bases outside the gene matches. CDR3 loop: CASSSRTGTEKLFF. CDR3 in DNA: TGTGCCAGCAGTTCTAGGACAGGGACTGAAAAACTGTTTTTT.

This clonotype occurred many times. V gene TRBV20-1 combines with J gene TRBJ1-2, with D uncertain. The CDR3 consists of 15 residues. V lost 4 bases and J lost 6, with 21 bases in between. Germline loops: CDR1 DFQATT, CDR2 SNEGSKA (reference sequence). The CDR3 region is CSATGRTLRFNGYTF. The CDR3 bases are TGCAGTGCTACCGGACGGACTCTGCGGTTTAATGGCTACACCTTC.

There are many counts of this clonotype. The chain uses TRBV6-1 and TRBJ2-3; D gene ambiguous. This CDR3 has 12 residues. Trimming removed 7 bases at V and 2 bases at J, with 7 bases between. Looked up from germline, CDR1 is MNHNS and CDR2 is SASEGT. CDR3 coding DNA: TGTGCCAGCACGGGCCTCACAGATACGCAGTATTTT. Translated: CASTGLTDTQYF.

CDR3 DNA sequence: TGTGCCAGTAGTAGCAGGGGACAACCCTACAATGAGCAGTTCTTC. It translates to CASSSRGQPYNEQFF. The chain is built from TRBV19 and TRBJ2-1; D possibly corresponds to TRBD1 (6 bases). Trimming left V 4 bases short and J 2 bases short, with 12 bases between. Germline CDR1 is LNHDA and CDR2 is SQIVND (reference sequence). The CDR3 spans 15 residues.

This clonotype was recorded once. The genes are TRBV20-1 and TRBJ2-1; 7 nucleotides align to TRBD2. Germline lookup yields CDR1 DFQATT and CDR2 SNEGSKA (reference sequence). With 5 bases clipped from V and 6 bases from J, the junction kept 13 bases outside the gene matches. The CDR3 has 15 residues. The chain's CDR3 is CSAGGASGRPNEQFF. The CDR3 DNA sequence: TGCAGTGCTGGAGGGGCTAGCGGTAGGCCCAATGAGCAGTTCTTC.

This clonotype showed up just once. The junction and the germline gene differ at one end; a read error may be behind it. J is TRBJ1-2 and V is TRBV28, with no clear D. In germline, CDR1 is MDHEN, CDR2 SYDVKM. This CDR3 region has 12 residues. The CDR3 spells CASSIDLYGDTF. CDR3 coding DNA: TGTGCCAGCAGTATAGACCTCTATGGCGACACCTTC.

The chain recombines TRBV4-1 with TRBJ1-1; D ambiguous. The V and J ends lost 0 bases and 2 bases respectively, with 10 bases between them. The germline gives CDR1 MGHRA, CDR2 YSYEKL. The CDR3 has 15 amino acids. This CDR3 reads CASSQESQLNTEAFF. The CDR3 nucleotides are TGCGCCAGCAGCCAAGAAAGCCAACTAAACACTGAAGCTTTCTTT.

This clonotype was counted ten times or more. The rearrangement uses TRBV4-1 and TRBJ2-7; tentative D call: TRBD2 (5 bases). CDR1 and CDR2 (germline): MGHRA, YSYEKL. Deletions cut 3 bases from V and 1 base from J, with 10 bases between. The CDR3 runs 14 residues. The CDR3 sequence: CASSQAEGSYEQYF. DNA of the CDR3: TGCGCCAGCAGCCAGGCCGAGGGATCCTACGAGCAGTACTTC.

With respect to this clonotype: A much larger clone differs from this one at a single base, so this may be a read error. This chain joins TRBV6-5 and TRBJ1-2, with 8 positions matching TRBD1. The V segment lost 10 bases and the J segment 3 bases; nucleotides outside the gene matches: 16. The CDR3 runs to 16 residues. CDR1 MNHEY and CDR2 SVGAGI come from the germline V gene. The CDR3 DNA reads TGTGCCACACTGCCGAGAGGCAGGGGGCGCGACTATGGCTACACCTTC. This translates into CATLPRGRGRDYGYTF.